This TCR beta chain was profiled in a study of T cells of healthy individuals. In germline, CDR1 is SGHVS, CDR2 FQNEAQ. This CDR3 comprises 13 residues. Trimming took 4 bases from V and 1 from J, leaving 7 bases between them. TCRdb itself ran the 5' RACE reads through MiXCR, one entry per CDR3 protein. The sample contains around 83,000 distinct CDR3 sequences, about 5% of which appear only once. This clonotype came up a few times. This sequence joins TRBV7-8 and TRBJ1-1; D possibly corresponds to TRBD1 (5 bases). This TCR derives from a female donor in good health. The CDR3 DNA reads TGTGCCAGCAGCTATACAGGGAACACTGAAGCTTTCTTT. Protein product: CASSYTGNTEAFF.